These 10 T cell receptor beta chains were all obtained from the same sample, sequenced in a study of T cell repertoires in cytomegalovirus infection. TCRdb re-called the reads with MiXCR, one entry per CDR3 protein. The sample has 510,000 or so distinct CDR3 sequences, less than 30% seen once; the top ten hold around 14%. The source material was PBMCs. The receptors were gathered from a human donor in good health (CMV status not recorded). Some clones in this sample may be carry-over from other donors' samples.

This clonotype was recorded many times. This sequence joins TRBV12-5 and TRBJ2-1, with 7 bases fitting TRBD1. With 6 bases clipped from V and 7 bases from J, the junction kept 12 bases outside the gene matches. Germline lookup yields CDR1 LGHNT and CDR2 FRNRAP. The length of the CDR3 is 15 residues. The CDR3 DNA reads as TGTGCTAGTGGCCCCACAGGGGTTCGATGGAATGAGCAGTTCTTC. Residues: CASGPTGVRWNEQFF.

This clonotype was seen more than once but under ten times. The chain carries TRBV7-2 and TRBJ1-3; possibly TRBD1 for D (6 bases). Germline V gives CDR1 SGHTA, CDR2 FQGNSA. V lost 1 base, J lost 2 bases, and 9 bases lay in between. This CDR3 contains 15 residues. This CDR3 is CASSLGGGPGNTIYF. As DNA, the CDR3 is TGTGCCAGCAGCTTAGGAGGGGGGCCTGGAAACACCATATATTTT.

This clonotype showed up just a few times. The chain employs TRBV5-6 and TRBJ2-7; either TRBD1 or TRBD2 may fit D (6 bases each). The V end lost 0 bases, the J end lost 1 base, and 11 bases lay between the germline ends. This CDR3 has 15 amino acids. CDR1 is SGHDT and CDR2 is YYEEEE in the germline V gene. The chain's CDR3 is CASSLVGGPSYEQYV. CDR3 bases: TGTGCCAGCAGCTTGGTAGGGGGGCCGTCCTACGAGCAGTACGTC.

J is TRBJ2-7 and V is TRBV29-1, with D maybe TRBD1 (5 bases). V was clipped by 2 bases and J by 3 bases, with 14 bases between them. CDR1 is SQVTM and CDR2 is ANQGSEA in the germline V gene. The CDR3 length is 14 residues. CDR3 DNA: TGCAGCGTTGAACGGGCAGGGATGGACTACGAGCAGTACTTC. Its translation: CSVERAGMDYEQYF.

The chain's CDR3 is CASSYHPVAPNYGYTF. DNA of the CDR3: TGTGCCAGCAGTTACCACCCTGTTGCCCCTAACTATGGCTACACCTTC. The chain links TRBV6-5 to TRBJ1-2; D is unclear. Germline CDR1 is MNHEY and CDR2 is SVGAGI. V lost 2 bases and J lost 0, with 13 bases in between. CDR3 length: 16 residues.

In its sample, this clonotype was seen a few times. The chain is built from TRBV7-2 and TRBJ2-7, with TRBD2 matching 8 bases. Germline CDR1 and CDR2: SGHTA and FQGNSA. The junction had 5 bases not matched to a gene; V was cut back by 1 base and J by 3 bases. The CDR3 runs 15 residues. The CDR3 bases are TGTGCCAGCAGCTTAGTGCGGGAGGCCAGCTACGAGCAGTACTTC. Protein sequence: CASSLVREASYEQYF. The entire variable domain, with the rest obtained from reference TRBV7-2 and TRBJ2-7, is as follows: GAGVSQSPSNKVTEKGKDVELRCDPISGHTALYWYRQSLGQGLEFLIYFQGNSAPDKSGLPSDRFSAERTGGSVSTLTIQRTQQEDSAVYLCASSLVREASYEQYFGPGTRLTVT.

This clonotype was counted many times. The gene calls are TRBV6-6 and TRBJ1-2; D remains unclear. Germline CDR1 reads MNHNY; CDR2 reads SVGAGI (reference sequence). CDR3 size: 11 residues. V shed 2 bases and J shed 8 bases, with 6 bases lying between them. The chain's CDR3 is CASSYQKGYTF. The CDR3 DNA follows: TGTGCCAGCAGTTACCAGAAAGGCTACACCTTC.

As DNA, the CDR3 is TGTGCCAGTAGTCAACTAGCGGGAGGATTGACCGGGGAGCTGTTTTTT. It translates to CASSQLAGGLTGELFF. The chain is built from TRBV19 and TRBJ2-2; 12 nucleotides align to TRBD2. Germline trimming cut 5 bases from V and 5 bases from J; bases unmatched to any gene: 6. The CDR3 is made up of 16 amino acids. Germline V gene lookup returns CDR1 LNHDA and CDR2 SQIVND (reference sequence).

This clonotype was seen more than once but under ten times. The chain uses TRBV10-3 and TRBJ1-2; D remains ambiguous. V was trimmed by 2 bases and J by 8 bases, leaving 12 bases between them. CDR3 length equals 13 residues. CDR1 is ENHRY and CDR2 is SYGVKD in the germline V gene. CDR3 nucleotide sequence: TGTGCCATCAGTGAGCAGGAAGGGCGCGGCTACACCTTC. Amino acids: CAISEQEGRGYTF.

CDR3 region: CAISERGTGYNEQFF. CDR3 nucleotide sequence: TGTGCCATCAGTGAGAGGGGGACAGGTTACAATGAGCAGTTCTTC. The rearrangement links TRBV10-3 to TRBJ2-1; 8 nucleotides align to TRBD1. This CDR3 spans 15 amino acids. Trimming at V came to 2 bases and at J to 4 bases, leaving 4 bases not matched to a gene. The germline gives CDR1 ENHRY, CDR2 SYGVKD.